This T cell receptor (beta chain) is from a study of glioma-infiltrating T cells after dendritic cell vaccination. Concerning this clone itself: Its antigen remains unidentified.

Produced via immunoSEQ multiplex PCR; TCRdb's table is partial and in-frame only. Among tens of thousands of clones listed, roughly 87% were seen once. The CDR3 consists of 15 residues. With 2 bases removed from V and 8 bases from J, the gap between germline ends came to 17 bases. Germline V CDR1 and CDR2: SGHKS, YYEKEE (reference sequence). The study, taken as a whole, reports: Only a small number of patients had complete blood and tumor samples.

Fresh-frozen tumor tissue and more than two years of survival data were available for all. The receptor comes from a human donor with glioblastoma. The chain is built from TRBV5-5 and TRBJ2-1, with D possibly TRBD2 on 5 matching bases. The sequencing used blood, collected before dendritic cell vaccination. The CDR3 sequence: CASSFSSSPWDEQFF. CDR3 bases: TGTGCCAGCAGCTTTTCTAGCAGCCCCTGGGATGAGCAGTTCTTC.